A single sample gave rise to the 25 T cell receptor beta chains below, sequenced in a study of T cell responses to AZD1222 COVID-19 vaccine. Clones were sequenced by immunoSEQ multiplex PCR, and TCRdb holds only the in-frame ones, with some missing. The table records roughly 180,000 clones, about nine tenths of them present only once. This specimen consisted of peripheral blood, obtained 28 days after the second AZD1222 dose. Source of these receptors: an adult who received the AZD1222 COVID-19 vaccine.

The chain is built from TRBV24-1 and TRBJ2-4, with 9 bases identical to TRBD2. There are 17 residues in the CDR3. With V trimmed by 8 bases and J by 3 bases, 13 bases remained unmatched. Per the germline V gene, CDR1 is KGHDR and CDR2 is SFDVKD. The CDR3 DNA reads as TGTGCCACCAAGCTAGCGGGGCTGAGGTTGGGCAAAAACATTCAGTACTTC. It codes for CATKLAGLRLGKNIQYF.

The J gene is TRBJ2-7, the V gene TRBV10-3, with D maybe TRBD1 (6 bases). The germline CDR1 and CDR2 sequences are ENHRY and SYGVKD. This CDR3 has 15 amino acids. Deletions cut 2 bases from V and 3 bases from J, with 14 bases between. The CDR3 loop reads CAISEGQGKGYEQYF. CDR3 sequence (DNA): TGTGCCATCAGTGAGGGTCAGGGGAAGGGCTACGAGCAGTACTTC.

This rearrangement joins TRBV7-9 to TRBJ2-1; D is perhaps TRBD1 or TRBD2 (5 bases each). This CDR3 has 17 amino acids. V shed 4 bases and J shed 2 bases, with 18 bases lying between them. Germline V gene sequence: CDR1 SEHNR, CDR2 FQNEAQ (reference sequence). The DNA for the CDR3 is TGTGCCAGCAGCTGGGACCCAAGGGGTCAAGCCTACAATGAGCAGTTCTTC. This translates into CASSWDPRGQAYNEQFF.

The rearrangement joins TRBV15 to TRBJ2-6; D is undetermined. CDR3 length: 17 residues. V shed 1 base and J shed 0 bases, with 10 bases lying between them. The germline gives CDR1 LNHNV, CDR2 YYDKDF (reference sequence). The CDR3 loop is CATSRGGLSSGANVLTF. CDR3 in DNA: TGTGCCACCAGCAGAGGGGGATTGAGCTCTGGGGCCAACGTCCTGACTTTC.

This clone is a singleton in its sample. The genes are TRBV3-1 (or the pseudogene TRBV3-2) and TRBJ2-3, with no clear D. Germline V lookup: CDR1 LGHDT, CDR2 YNNKEL (reference sequence). V was trimmed by 5 bases and J by 0 bases, leaving 6 bases between them. The CDR3 sequence is 13 residues long. CDR3 sequence (DNA): TGTGCCAGCAGCTCACTAAGCACAGATACGCAGTATTTT. Residues: CASSSLSTDTQYF.

The chain combines TRBV4-1 with TRBJ2-4; TRBD2 agrees at 7 bases. The CDR3 covers 17 residues. Trimming at V came to 3 bases and at J to 0 bases, leaving 8 bases not matched to a gene. Germline V lookup: CDR1 MGHRA, CDR2 YSYEKL. CDR3 sequence reads: CASSQPREPLAKNIQYF. Here the CDR3 DNA reads TGCGCCAGCAGCCAGCCGCGGGAGCCTCTAGCCAAAAACATTCAGTACTTC.

The chain recombines TRBV3-1 (or the pseudogene TRBV3-2) with TRBJ1-3; D remains ambiguous. Between the trimmed V and J ends, which lost 1 base and 3 bases, there was a span of 1 base. CDR1 and CDR2 from the germline V gene are LGHDT and YNNKEL (reference sequence). This CDR3 is 12 amino acids long. DNA of the CDR3: TGTGCCAGCAGCCAAGTTGGAAACACCATATATTTT. This codes for CASSQVGNTIYF.

The chain uses TRBV6-1 and TRBJ2-5, with 9 nucleotides matching TRBD2. V dropped 2 bases and J dropped 5; count of bases not matched to a gene: 3. The CDR3 has 14 amino acids. From germline, CDR1 is MNHNS and CDR2 SASEGT. The CDR3 region has the DNA TGTGCCAGCAGTGAAAGTCTAGCGGGGGAGACCCAGTACTTC. It translates to CASSESLAGETQYF.

This chain links TRBV4-1 with TRBJ1-4, with 8 bases identical to TRBD1. CDR1 MGHRA and CDR2 YSYEKL come from the germline V gene. The trim removed 0 bases at V and 6 bases at J, leaving 3 bases unmatched. The CDR3 covers 15 residues. The CDR3 protein is CASSQEGTGYEKLFF. The CDR3 DNA reads as TGCGCCAGCAGCCAAGAAGGGACAGGATATGAAAAACTGTTTTTT.

The chain links TRBV5-4 to TRBJ1-5; the D is unclear. Germline CDR1 SGHNT, CDR2 YYREEE (reference sequence). Trimming removed 0 bases at V and 1 base at J, with 2 bases between. The CDR3 extends over 13 amino acids. As DNA, the CDR3 is TGTGCCAGCAGCTTGGGAAGCAATCAGCCCCAGCATTTT. Residues: CASSLGSNQPQHF.

The genes are TRBV11-3 and TRBJ2-3; 10 bases are shared with TRBD1. The V gene end was trimmed by 6 bases and the J gene end by 3 bases; junction bases not matched to a gene: 3. Per germline, CDR1 SGHNT and CDR2 YENEEA. The CDR3 is 14 amino acids. The CDR3 is CASRSGQGTDTQYF. The CDR3 nucleotides are TGTGCCAGCAGGTCGGGACAGGGGACAGATACGCAGTATTTT.

The CDR3 loop reads CASSRQTGTFSEAFF. The CDR3, as DNA: TGTGCCAGCAGTCGGCAAACCGGGACTTTTTCTGAAGCTTTCTTT. The chain links TRBV6-2 or TRBV6-3 to TRBJ1-1; tentatively, D is TRBD1 (5 bases). V shed 5 bases and J shed 6 bases, with 19 bases lying between them. This CDR3 is built from 15 residues. Germline V lookup: CDR1 MNHEY, CDR2 SVGEGT.

This chain joins TRBV6-5 and TRBJ2-3, with TRBD2 as a possible D gene (6 bases). Germline assignment: CDR1 MNHEY and CDR2 SVGAGI. V was cut by 0 bases and J by 1 base, with 8 bases left in between. The CDR3 consists of 15 residues. Here the CDR3 DNA reads TGTGCCAGCAGTTACTCGGGACTCGGCACAGATACGCAGTATTTT. Protein product: CASSYSGLGTDTQYF.

The rearrangement links TRBV7-9 to TRBJ1-3; D is ambiguous. Germline CDR1 and CDR2: SEHNR and FQNEAQ (reference sequence). The V gene lost 5 bases and the J gene lost 2 bases, with 7 bases spanning the gap. CDR3 length: 13 residues. The CDR3 spells CASSLNAGNTIYF. The CDR3 DNA reads as TGTGCCAGCAGCCTAAATGCTGGAAACACCATATATTTT.

The V call is TRBV3-1 (or the pseudogene TRBV3-2), the J call TRBJ2-6; a possible D gene is TRBD2 (6 bases). This CDR3 has 14 residues. The germline CDR1 and CDR2 sequences are LGHDT and YNNKEL (reference sequence). The V gene lost 4 bases and the J gene lost 4 bases, with 8 bases spanning the gap. Here the CDR3 DNA reads TGTGCCAGCAGCCTGGAGGGGGGGGCCAACGTCCTGACTTTC. The encoded protein is CASSLEGGANVLTF.

The V and J genes are TRBV5-4 and TRBJ2-2; possible D gene TRBD1, 6 bases. V lost 0 bases, J lost 7 bases, and 10 bases lay in between. CDR3 length equals 14 residues. Germline assignment: CDR1 SGHNT and CDR2 YYREEE (reference sequence). The CDR3 region is CASSLGGDIGELFF. The CDR3 DNA is TGTGCCAGCAGCTTGGGAGGGGACATCGGGGAGCTGTTTTTT.

The rearrangement links TRBV5-4 to TRBJ2-3, with D perhaps matching TRBD2 (6 bases). The CDR3 is made up of 17 amino acids. Germline values: CDR1 SGHNT, CDR2 YYREEE (reference sequence). Trimming took off 4 bases at V and 4 bases at J, with 22 bases between the two ends. The CDR3 bases are TGTGCCAGCAGCCCAAGGCGCGCTAGCGAATACTCAGATACGCAGTATTTT. It encodes CASSPRRASEYSDTQYF.

The chain is built from TRBV7-2 and TRBJ1-5; TRBD1 agrees at 7 bases. Trimming cost V 5 bases and J 7 bases; bases outside gene matches: 8. CDR1 is SGHTA, CDR2 FQGNSA, per germline. The CDR3 totals 14 residues. The CDR3 loop reads CASSLRQGRQPQHF. The CDR3 region has the DNA TGTGCCAGCAGCCTAAGACAGGGAAGGCAGCCCCAGCATTTT.

The V call is TRBV3-1 (or the pseudogene TRBV3-2), the J call TRBJ2-7, with 7 bases lining up with TRBD2. Per the germline V gene, CDR1 is LGHDT and CDR2 is YNNKEL (reference sequence). This CDR3 is 15 amino acids long. Unmatched junction bases numbered 9, after V lost 3 bases and J lost 4 bases. The CDR3 spells CASSQGGAPGYEQYF. The CDR3 DNA is TGTGCCAGCAGCCAGGGAGGGGCTCCGGGTTACGAGCAGTACTTC.

The V and J genes are TRBV28 and TRBJ2-7, with a tentative D call TRBD2 (6 bases). The germline gives CDR1 MDHEN, CDR2 SYDVKM. The CDR3 contains 14 residues. Trimming left V 6 bases short and J 7 bases short, with 19 bases between. Written as DNA, the CDR3 is TGTGCCAGCAGCCTTGGAGGGACTCGGCGGGAGCAGTACTTC. This codes for CASSLGGTRREQYF.

The chain carries TRBV6-5 and TRBJ1-2, with a tentative D call TRBD1 (5 bases). Germline V lookup: CDR1 MNHEY, CDR2 SVGAGI. This CDR3 spans 13 amino acids. V lost 7 bases to trimming and J lost 6 bases, with 15 bases between them. The CDR3 loop is CASKNGKGHGYTF. CDR3 DNA sequence: TGTGCCAGCAAAAACGGGAAGGGACATGGCTACACCTTC.

This clone was seen a few times. The J gene is TRBJ2-2, the V gene TRBV5-1; 12 bases match TRBD2. The CDR3 consists of 15 residues. Germline V gene sequence: CDR1 SGHRS, CDR2 YFSETQ. V gave up 7 bases and J gave up 6 bases; unmatched junction bases: 7. CDR3 in amino acids: CASRRTSGVAGELFF. CDR3 DNA sequence: TGCGCCAGCCGCCGGACTAGCGGGGTGGCCGGGGAGCTGTTTTTT. The variable domain in full, with the rest retrieved from reference TRBV5-1 and TRBJ2-2, is KAGVTQTPRYLIKTRGQQVTLSCSPISGHRSVSWYQQTPGQGLQFLFEYFSETQRNKGNFPGRFSGRQFSNSRSEMNVSTLELGDSALYLCASRRTSGVAGELFFGEGSRLTVL.

The V call is TRBV12-3 or TRBV12-4, the J call TRBJ2-3; D gene unclear. The CDR3 runs to 12 residues. V shed 6 bases and J shed 0 bases, with 4 bases lying between them. Here the CDR3 reads CASRPSTDTQYF. Here the CDR3 DNA reads TGTGCCAGCAGGCCTAGCACAGATACGCAGTATTTT.

The chain carries TRBV10-1 and TRBJ1-1, with D unresolved. The CDR3 is made up of 13 amino acids. V lost 5 bases and J lost 1, with 8 bases in between. Germline-derived CDR1 and CDR2 are WNHNN and SYGVQD (reference sequence). The CDR3 region has the DNA TGCGCCAGCAGTCCCGGCGGGAACACTGAAGCTTTCTTT. Translated, it gives CASSPGGNTEAFF.

This clone was counted between two and nine times. This rearrangement joins TRBV3-1 (or the pseudogene TRBV3-2) to TRBJ1-1; D call uncertain. Germline assignment: CDR1 LGHDT and CDR2 YNNKEL (reference sequence). This CDR3 is 15 amino acids long. V gave up 1 base and J gave up 10 bases, with 19 bases separating them. The CDR3 coding sequence is TGTGCCAGCAGCCAAGGAAATCTCCGGCGGGAGGGAGCTTTCTTT. Protein sequence: CASSQGNLRREGAFF.